This T cell receptor (beta chain) was documented in a study of blood T cell repertoires in COVID-19. At the level of the study: Acute-phase and convalescent COVID-19 samples originated in the United States, Italy and Spain. T cells, B-cell-depleted T cells, or PBMCs provided the cDNA or gDNA that served as material.

The CDR3 is 17 amino acids. The V gene's germline CDR1 is SGHAT and CDR2 FQNNGV. Trimming left V 5 bases short and J 0 bases short, with 17 bases between. In the authors' methods: Cell counts per sample came from amplifying reference gene primers. TCRdb's table, derived via immunoSEQ multiplex PCR, lists solely in-frame clones and lacks some. V, J and clone size are those of that table, while D and trimming were read from the DNA. The sample has fewer than 200,000 clones; around 67% are singletons. V and J are TRBV11-2 and TRBJ2-4; a weak D match, TRBD2 (6 bases). The sequence derives from a woman older than 75 with acute or convalescent COVID-19. Sequencing was done on a sample of peripheral blood. The CDR3 region is CASSPLRRRGAKNIQYF. CDR3 sequence (DNA): TGTGCCAGCAGCCCTTTACGACGGCGGGGAGCCAAAAACATTCAGTACTTC.